These T cell receptor beta chains were read from a single sample in a study of identical twins. TCRdb recomputed calls from the 5' RACE reads with MiXCR, one row per CDR3 protein. The sample lists 510,000 or so distinct CDR3 sequences; 13% to 15% were seen once. The same data also went into a second study, on yellow fever vaccine responses in identical twins.

What was sequenced was CD4+ T cells sorted from blood. The source is a woman aged 18 to 35 in good health. Each CDR3 is given with its conserved first and last residue. Fields, in order: D gene, clone size, V gene, J gene, CDR3 protein, CDR3 DNA. The D gene is left open where the match is weak. Only some rows state a clone size, as once, few, many or a class for expanded clones.

>.|few|TRBV10-3|TRBJ2-2
CAIKRFNSNTGELFF
TGTGCCATCAAGCGGTTTAACTCGAACACCGGGGAGCTGTTTTTT
>.|.|TRBV3-1|TRBJ2-2
CASSQPWGHTGELFF
TGTGCCAGCAGCCAACCCTGGGGGCACACCGGGGAGCTGTTTTTT
>.|.|TRBV24-1|TRBJ2-5
CATSDPNRLAETQYF
TGTGCCACCAGTGACCCAAATCGACTCGCGGAGACCCAGTACTTC
>.|.|TRBV5-1|TRBJ1-1
CASSQTVGNTEAFF
TGCGCCAGCAGCCAGACAGTGGGGAACACTGAAGCTTTCTTT
>.|.|TRBV3-1|TRBJ2-4
CASSQGRGKNIQYF
TGTGCCAGCAGCCAGGGTCGGGGTAAAAACATTCAGTACTTC
>.|few|TRBV21-1|TRBJ2-7
CASTPGQSYEQYF
TGTGCCAGCACCCCGGGACAATCCTACGAGCAGTACTTC
>.|few|TRBV12-3/TRBV12-4|TRBJ2-5
CASSPSVETQYF
TGTGCCAGCAGTCCAAGCGTAGAGACCCAGTACTTC
>.|few|TRBV9|TRBJ2-5
CASSPHREETQYF
TGTGCCAGCAGCCCCCACAGGGAGGAGACCCAGTACTTC
>.|.|TRBV20-1|TRBJ2-3
CSARRAESTDTQYF
TGCAGTGCTAGACGAGCGGAAAGCACAGATACGCAGTATTTT
>TRBD1|.|TRBV5-1|TRBJ2-5
CASQTGAGETQYF
TGCGCCAGTCAGACAGGGGCCGGAGAGACCCAGTACTTC
>TRBD2|few|TRBV5-6|TRBJ2-1
CASSFRGTSGNNEQFF
TGTGCCAGCAGCTTCCGAGGGACTAGCGGGAACAATGAGCAGTTCTTC
>TRBD1|few|TRBV27|TRBJ1-4
CASSYATGSNEKLFF
TGTGCCAGCAGTTACGCGACAGGGAGTAATGAAAAACTGTTTTTT
>.|many|TRBV5-1|TRBJ1-1
CASSSTAGVTVNTEAFF
TGCGCCAGCAGTTCCACGGCGGGAGTAACAGTGAACACTGAAGCTTTCTTT
>TRBD2|many|TRBV3-1|TRBJ2-1
CASSRRLAGGPGAQFF
TGTGCCAGCAGCCGCAGACTAGCGGGAGGCCCCGGGGCGCAGTTCTTC
>.|few|TRBV12-3/TRBV12-4|TRBJ2-1
CASSQDDFYYNEQFF
TGTGCCAGCAGTCAGGACGATTTTTACTACAATGAGCAGTTCTTC
>.|many|TRBV12-3/TRBV12-4|TRBJ1-1
CASSTQGHTNTEAFF
TGTGCCAGCAGTACACAGGGACACACTAACACTGAAGCTTTCTTT
>.|few|TRBV4-2|TRBJ2-1
CASSQDRGRSLYNEQFF
TGTGCCAGCAGCCAAGATCGGGGGAGGTCGTTATACAATGAGCAGTTCTTC
>.|few|TRBV7-7|TRBJ2-5
CASTLYRATQYF
TGTGCCAGCACCCTCTACAGGGCGACCCAGTACTTC
>TRBD1|few|TRBV12-5|TRBJ2-2
CASGFTLKGQTNTGELFF
TGTGCTAGTGGTTTCACCCTAAAGGGACAGACGAACACCGGGGAGCTGTTTTTT
>.|.|TRBV5-1|TRBJ1-5
CASSPGGGRGNQPQHF
TGCGCCAGCAGCCCGGGTGGGGGCAGAGGCAATCAGCCCCAGCATTTT
>TRBD1|.|TRBV19|TRBJ2-1
CASKVQGVTYHEQFF
TGTGCCAGTAAGGTACAGGGGGTCACATACCATGAGCAGTTCTTC
>TRBD1|.|TRBV6-5|TRBJ2-1
CASSYSPGQGAHELFF
TGTGCCAGCAGTTACTCACCGGGACAGGGGGCACATGAGCTGTTCTTC
>TRBD2|.|TRBV28|TRBJ2-5
CASSLPEAGGETQYF
TGTGCCAGCAGTTTACCGGAGGCGGGAGGAGAGACCCAGTACTTC
>TRBD1|.|TRBV3-1|TRBJ2-1
CASRIETGGLNEQFF
TGTGCCAGCAGAATTGAGACAGGGGGCCTGAATGAGCAGTTCTTC
>TRBD2|many|TRBV29-1|TRBJ2-5
CSVRRGLAGIHQETQYF
TGCAGCGTCCGAAGGGGACTAGCGGGAATACATCAAGAGACCCAGTACTTC
>.|.|TRBV10-2|TRBJ1-1
CASSESQGSEAFF
TGCGCCAGCAGTGAATCACAGGGCAGTGAAGCTTTCTTT
>.|.|TRBV6-2/TRBV6-3|TRBJ1-1
CASSYSGRIEAFF
TGTGCCAGCAGTTACTCAGGGCGGATTGAAGCTTTCTTT
>.|few|TRBV6-4|TRBJ1-1
CASSDSYRANTEAFF
TGTGCCAGCAGTGACTCGTATAGGGCCAACACTGAAGCTTTCTTT
>.|many|TRBV12-3/TRBV12-4|TRBJ2-2
CASSFLGGANTGELFF
TGTGCCAGCAGTTTCTTGGGGGGGGCAAACACCGGGGAGCTGTTTTTT
>.|.|TRBV4-1|TRBJ2-3
CASSQEAPSSTDTQYF
TGCGCCAGCAGCCAAGAAGCCCCCTCTAGCACAGATACGCAGTATTTT
>.|few|TRBV15|TRBJ2-2
CATSRDRSGNTGELFF
TGTGCCACCAGCAGAGATCGTTCGGGGAACACCGGGGAGCTGTTTTTT
>.|.|TRBV20-1|TRBJ1-1
CSARDLQAEAFF
TGCAGTGCTAGAGATTTGCAGGCTGAAGCTTTCTTT
>.|.|TRBV4-1|TRBJ2-1
CASSQDWGRVNGNEQFF
TGCGCCAGCAGCCAAGATTGGGGACGGGTCAACGGTAATGAGCAGTTCTTC
>TRBD1|.|TRBV11-2|TRBJ1-1
CASSLGQGGLGMNTEAFF
TGTGCCAGCAGCTTGGGACAGGGTGGGCTGGGGATGAACACTGAAGCTTTCTTT
>.|.|TRBV2|TRBJ2-7
CASSVSAGQYF
TGTGCCAGCAGTGTGTCAGCTGGGCAGTACTTC
>.|few|TRBV12-3/TRBV12-4|TRBJ1-1
CASTLDSLNTEAFF
TGTGCCAGCACCCTTGACAGCCTGAACACTGAAGCTTTCTTT
>.|few|TRBV6-1|TRBJ2-1
CASNQEGLANNEQFF
TGTGCCAGCAATCAAGAGGGACTCGCCAACAATGAGCAGTTCTTC
>TRBD2|few|TRBV6-4|TRBJ2-3
CASSQLAGGPDTQYF
TGTGCCAGCAGTCAACTAGCGGGAGGGCCGGATACGCAGTATTTT
>TRBD1|.|TRBV7-8|TRBJ2-2
CASSPGDRVSGELFF
TGTGCCAGCAGCCCGGGCGACAGGGTTAGCGGGGAGCTGTTTTTT
>TRBD1|few|TRBV10-3|TRBJ2-4
CATHDRGRGTGKNIQYF
TGTGCCACCCACGACAGGGGGCGCGGGACCGGGAAAAACATTCAGTACTTC
>.|.|TRBV21-1|TRBJ2-7
CASSKVGTSGNEQYF
TGTGCCAGCAGCAAAGTTGGGACTAGCGGGAACGAGCAGTACTTC
>.|.|TRBV28|TRBJ1-1
CASSSDNTEAFF
TGTGCCAGCAGTTCGGACAACACTGAAGCTTTCTTT
>TRBD2|few|TRBV9|TRBJ2-5
CASSASPGLQETQYF
TGTGCCAGCAGCGCATCACCGGGACTACAAGAGACCCAGTACTTC
>.|.|TRBV4-1|TRBJ1-1
CASSQINTEAFF
TGCGCCAGCAGCCAAATTAACACTGAAGCTTTCTTT
>.|many|TRBV5-1|TRBJ2-5
CASRTDQETQYF
TGCGCCAGCAGGACAGACCAAGAGACCCAGTACTTC